Each of the 26 T cell receptor beta chains below was sequenced from the same sample in a study of CD8 T cells in ankylosing spondylitis. Points from the study as a whole: A TCR beta motif of roughly eight highly homologous variants appeared characteristic of ankylosing spondylitis blood.

Their antigen targets remain unknown. TCRdb passed the 5' RACE reads through MiXCR, listing each CDR3 protein once. The sample holds fewer than 400,000 distinct CDR3 sequences; under 8.5% are singletons and the top ten take 13% to 15%. The specimen was blood, either unsorted or a sorted T cell fraction (not recorded which). These receptors were collected from a male donor with ankylosing spondylitis.

There are many counts of this clonotype. The chain couples TRBV7-2 to TRBJ1-5; possible D gene TRBD1, 5 bases. This CDR3 spans 15 amino acids. The germline gives CDR1 SGHTA, CDR2 FQGNSA. V was trimmed by 4 bases and J by 0 bases, leaving 10 bases between them. For the CDR3, the DNA is TGTGCCAGCAGCTGGGGACGGACTAGCAATCAGCCCCAGCATTTT. Translated, it gives CASSWGRTSNQPQHF.

This clonotype appeared a few times. The V gene is TRBV6-1, the J gene TRBJ2-5; 11 nucleotides agree with TRBD2. V gave up 5 bases and J gave up 5 bases; unmatched junction bases: 16. The CDR3 consists of 18 residues. CDR1 is MNHNS and CDR2 is SASEGT in the germline V gene. CDR3 nucleotide sequence: TGTGCCAGCAGTACCCCCACTAGCGGGAGTCCCACGGGGGAGACCCAGTACTTC. Protein: CASSTPTSGSPTGETQYF.

This clonotype was detected many times. The chain couples TRBV11-3 to TRBJ2-2; D is possibly TRBD1 (6 bases). The germline V and J ends were trimmed by 3 bases and 6 bases, with 11 bases remaining between them. The CDR3 is made up of 14 amino acids. CDR1 SGHNT and CDR2 YENEEA come from the germline V gene. The chain's CDR3 is CASSFPAGAGELFF. CDR3 sequence (DNA): TGTGCCAGCAGCTTTCCGGCAGGGGCCGGGGAGCTGTTTTTT.

To note about this clonotype: Compared with germline, one end of the junction differs, possibly owing to a read error. The chain employs TRBV5-5 and TRBJ2-3, with D possibly being TRBD1 (6 bases). There are 15 residues in the CDR3. The germline V gene has CDR1 SGHKS and CDR2 YYEKEE (reference sequence). The CDR3 nucleotides read TGTGCCAGCAGATTGGACAGCTCTAGCACAGATACGCAGTATTTT. Amino acids: CASRLDSSSTDTQYF.

This clonotype has a count of ten or more. The chain joins TRBV24-1 to TRBJ2-1, with 8 bases identical to TRBD2. Trimming cost V 6 bases and J 1 base; bases outside gene matches: 4. Germline CDR1 KGHDR, CDR2 SFDVKD. CDR3 size: 15 residues. CDR3 coding DNA: TGTGCCACCAGTCCTCGCGGGGGGTCCTACAATGAGCAGTTCTTC. Protein sequence: CATSPRGGSYNEQFF.

The rearrangement uses TRBV6-1 and TRBJ1-1; no clear D gene. V dropped 3 bases and J dropped 0 bases, with 8 bases sitting between them. Germline loops: CDR1 MNHNS, CDR2 SASEGT. This CDR3 spans 14 amino acids. The CDR3 protein is CASSDRSMNTEAFF. In DNA form, the CDR3 reads TGTGCCAGCAGTGACAGATCCATGAACACTGAAGCTTTCTTT.

This rearrangement joins TRBV5-1 to TRBJ2-1; D remains ambiguous. CDR3 length equals 15 residues. The germline V gene encodes CDR1 SGHRS and CDR2 YFSETQ. The germline V and J ends were trimmed by 5 bases and 0 bases, with 12 bases remaining between them. CDR3 amino acids: CASRAATRSYNEQFF. In nucleotides, the CDR3 is TGCGCCAGCAGGGCAGCGACCCGCTCCTACAATGAGCAGTTCTTC.

This clonotype was detected many times. The chain has TRBV12-3 or TRBV12-4 and TRBJ1-5, with D possibly TRBD1 on 5 matching bases. V lost 3 bases and J 4 bases, leaving 7 bases between the germline ends. The CDR3 length is 13 residues. The DNA for the CDR3 is TGTGCCAGCAGTTTGGGGGAAAATCAGCCCCAGCATTTT. Its protein is CASSLGENQPQHF.

This clonotype was observed a handful of times. The CDR3 region has the DNA TGCAGTGCTACCCGGGACTTCGAGCAGTTCTTC. The encoded protein is CSATRDFEQFF. The J gene is TRBJ2-1, the V gene TRBV20-1; possibly TRBD2 for D (6 bases). CDR1 is DFQATT and CDR2 is SNEGSKA in the germline V gene (reference sequence). CDR3 size: 11 residues. Trimming stripped 4 bases from V and 10 bases from J, with 11 bases between.

This clonotype was counted ten times or more. This sequence joins TRBV28 and TRBJ2-2; TRBD1 aligns across 9 bases. The CDR3 contains 14 residues. CDR1 is MDHEN and CDR2 is SYDVKM in the germline V gene. V lost 4 bases and J lost 4; bases outside the gene matches: 1. The CDR3 DNA sequence: TGTGCCAGCAGTTGGGACAGGGTCACCGGGGAGCTGTTTTTT. It translates to CASSWDRVTGELFF. Complete variable domain (other parts from reference TRBV28 and TRBJ2-2): DVKVTQSSRYLVKRTGEKVFLECVQDMDHENMFWYRQDPGLGLRLIYFSYDVKMKEKGDIPEGYSVSREKKERFSLILESASTNQTSMYLCASSWDRVTGELFFGEGSRLTVL.

V gene TRBV7-2 combines with J gene TRBJ2-7; no definite D call. From germline, CDR1 is SGHTA and CDR2 FQGNSA. The germline V and J ends were trimmed by 2 bases and 3 bases, with 8 bases remaining between them. The CDR3 contains 13 residues. This CDR3 reads CASSLPPVYEQYF. Here the CDR3 DNA reads TGTGCCAGCAGCTTACCCCCGGTCTACGAGCAGTACTTC.

The V call is TRBV28, the J call TRBJ2-7; 11 bases line up with TRBD2. This CDR3 is built from 17 residues. Looked up from germline, CDR1 is MDHEN and CDR2 is SYDVKM. The trim removed 3 bases at V and 7 bases at J, leaving 14 bases unmatched. This CDR3 reads CASSLLLAGAALGEQYF. The CDR3 DNA reads TGTGCCAGCAGTTTGTTACTAGCGGGAGCGGCCTTGGGGGAGCAGTACTTC.

On this clonotype: Just one base apart from a much larger clone, this may be a read error. The CDR3 carries no conserved terminal phenylalanine or tryptophan, so it likely arises from a read error. This chain connects TRBV12-3 or TRBV12-4 to TRBJ2-7; weak D call: TRBD2 (5 bases). With 6 bases removed from V and 6 bases from J, the gap between germline ends came to 12 bases. The CDR3 consists of 12 residues. CDR3 sequence: CASRREPAEQYL. The CDR3 coding sequence is TGTGCCAGCAGGAGGGAACCGGCCGAGCAGTACCTC.

This clonotype was seen only a few times. The chain links TRBV5-1 to TRBJ1-4; no reliable D call. The CDR3 runs 14 residues. CDR1 and CDR2 from the germline V gene are SGHRS and YFSETQ. Deletions cut 0 bases from V and 10 bases from J, with 13 bases between. The CDR3 loop is CASSLGTQPGKLFF. The CDR3 region has the DNA TGCGCCAGCAGCTTGGGGACCCAACCCGGAAAACTGTTTTTT.

The rearrangement uses TRBV5-1 and TRBJ2-7, with no clear D. V shed 4 bases and J shed 6 bases, with 11 bases lying between them. The CDR3 consists of 12 residues. Looked up from germline, CDR1 is SGHRS and CDR2 is YFSETQ. CDR3 loop: CASSGSLGEQYF. For the CDR3, the DNA is TGCGCCAGCAGCGGGTCGCTAGGCGAGCAGTACTTC.

This clonotype was detected many times. The chain links TRBV9 to TRBJ2-1; no definite D call. Trimming removed 7 bases from V and 0 bases from J, with 11 bases in between. CDR1 and CDR2 (germline): SGDLS, YYNGEE. CDR3 length equals 14 residues. CDR3 protein: CASAYGSSYNEQFF. The CDR3 bases are TGTGCCAGCGCCTACGGAAGCTCCTACAATGAGCAGTTCTTC.

In this sample, this clonotype turned up many times. The rearrangement uses TRBV5-1 and TRBJ2-5, with D unresolved. CDR3 length: 14 amino acids. The V gene lost 1 base and the J gene lost 1 base, with 8 bases spanning the gap. CDR1 SGHRS and CDR2 YFSETQ come from the germline V gene. CDR3 protein: CASSLTATQETQYF. The CDR3 DNA follows: TGCGCCAGCAGCTTGACGGCCACCCAAGAGACCCAGTACTTC.

This clonotype was detected a few times. The DNA for the CDR3 is TGTGCCAGTAGTGAACGGGACAGATTCACAGATACGCAGTATTTT. Protein: CASSERDRFTDTQYF. This chain connects TRBV19 to TRBJ2-3; 7 positions agree with TRBD1. V lost 5 bases to trimming and J lost 2 bases; unmatched junction nucleotides: 7. CDR1 and CDR2 (germline): LNHDA, SQIVND (reference sequence). The CDR3 is made up of 15 amino acids.

This clonotype was found many times. The chain recombines TRBV5-1 with TRBJ2-3; 7 bases agree with TRBD2. V gave up 4 bases and J gave up 0 bases; unmatched junction bases: 11. Germline V gene sequence: CDR1 SGHRS, CDR2 YFSETQ. The CDR3 runs 17 residues. CDR3 residues: CASSTSAGSTSTDTQYF. The DNA of the CDR3 is TGCGCCAGCAGCACTTCAGCGGGATCTACTAGCACAGATACGCAGTATTTT.

The rearrangement uses TRBV9 and TRBJ2-5, with a weak D call TRBD2 (6 bases). There are 14 residues in the CDR3. Per germline, CDR1 SGDLS and CDR2 YYNGEE. The V end lost 0 bases, the J end lost 2 bases, and 8 bases lay between the germline ends. The CDR3 reads CASSVGGGQETQYF. The CDR3 DNA reads TGTGCCAGCAGCGTAGGAGGAGGGCAAGAGACCCAGTACTTC.

This clonotype turned up a few times. In DNA, the CDR3 is TGTGCCAGCAGTTTAGGTCCGGGGACTAGCGGTCACAATGAGCAGTTCTTC. Translation gives CASSLGPGTSGHNEQFF. The V gene is TRBV12-3 or TRBV12-4, the J gene TRBJ2-1; 11 nucleotides line up with TRBD2. The CDR3 has 17 residues. V shed 1 base, J shed 5 bases, and the junction held 7 bases outside the gene matches.

This clonotype came up many times. CDR3 sequence: CSAGLLYGYTF. Here the CDR3 DNA reads TGCAGCGCCGGACTGCTCTATGGCTACACCTTC. The chain has TRBV29-1 and TRBJ1-2; D unresolved. This CDR3 has 11 amino acids. Trimming stripped 7 bases from V and 4 bases from J, with 10 bases between. Germline-derived CDR1 and CDR2 are SQVTM and ANQGSEA.

This clonotype was seen a few times. The CDR3 DNA is TGTGTAACGACGACAGGGAGTGTTGAAGCTTTCTTT. Translating it yields CVTTTGSVEAFF. V usage is TRBV6-1 and J usage is TRBJ1-1, with 7 positions matching TRBD1. Germline V lookup: CDR1 MNHNS, CDR2 SASEGT. The CDR3 totals 12 residues.

The CDR3 region is CASSYHSGRNTGELFF. CDR3 nucleotides: TGTGCCAGCAGTTATCACAGCGGGAGAAACACCGGGGAGCTGTTTTTT. The chain recombines TRBV6-5 with TRBJ2-2, with 8 bases fitting TRBD2. Trimming cost V 3 bases and J 2 bases; bases outside gene matches: 5. The CDR3 has 16 amino acids. Germline V gives CDR1 MNHEY, CDR2 SVGAGI.

The chain has TRBV10-1 and TRBJ1-2, with TRBD1 as a possible D gene (6 bases). This CDR3 has 13 amino acids. Trimming shortened V by 0 bases and J by 9 bases, and 11 bases separated the two germline ends. The V gene's germline CDR1 is WNHNN and CDR2 SYGVQD (reference sequence). The CDR3 protein is CASSESSRGRYTF. The CDR3 bases are TGCGCCAGCAGTGAGTCGAGCAGGGGACGCTACACCTTC.

J is TRBJ1-4 and V is TRBV5-1; possible D gene TRBD1, 5 bases. The CDR3 covers 15 residues. The V and J ends lost 4 bases and 0 bases respectively, with 10 bases between them. CDR1 SGHRS and CDR2 YFSETQ come from the germline V gene. This CDR3 is CASSRRGATNEKLFF. For the CDR3, the DNA is TGCGCCAGCAGCCGCCGAGGGGCAACTAATGAAAAACTGTTTTTT.